This T cell receptor (beta chain) was obtained from a study of neurological immune-mediated disorders. This clonotype was recorded at least ten times. Antigen: not known. Broader study findings: Any association between clinical or MRI features and the multiple sclerosis repertoire cluster was absent. HTLV-1-associated myelopathy led in TCR clonal expansion, while multiple sclerosis ranked lowest, below healthy controls.

Germline V gene data show CDR1 as SQVTM and CDR2 as ANQGSEA. Trimming cost V 3 bases and J 6 bases, with 15 bases left between them. The CDR3 has 13 amino acids. From 15-18 subjects, over 200 million TCR-beta sequences were obtained in each sequencing run. TCRdb re-called the 5' RACE reads with MiXCR, one entry per CDR3 protein. This sample carries roughly 90,000 distinct CDR3 sequences, roughly 3.3% of them seen once, and the ten largest clones take roughly 2.9%. Sequencing was carried out using PBMCs. This TCR came from a woman aged 50 to 60 with multiple sclerosis. The chain employs TRBV29-1 and TRBJ2-7; TRBD1 might be the D (6 bases). The CDR3 nucleotides are TGCAGCGTTGATACAGGGAAGGGTTCCGAGCAGTACTTC. Its translation: CSVDTGKGSEQYF.